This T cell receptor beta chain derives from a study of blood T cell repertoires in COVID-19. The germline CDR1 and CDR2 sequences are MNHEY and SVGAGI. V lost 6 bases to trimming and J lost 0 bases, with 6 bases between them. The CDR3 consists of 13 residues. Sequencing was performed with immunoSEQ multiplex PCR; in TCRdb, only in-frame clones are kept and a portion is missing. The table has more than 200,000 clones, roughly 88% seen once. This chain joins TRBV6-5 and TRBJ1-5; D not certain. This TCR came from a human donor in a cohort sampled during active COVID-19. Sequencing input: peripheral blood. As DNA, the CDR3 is TGTGCCAGCAGATTAAATAGCAATCAGCCCCAGCATTTT. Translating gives CASRLNSNQPQHF.